The present T cell receptor (beta chain) was sequenced within a study of graft-versus-host responses after intestinal transplantation. Background on the study: Recipients got multivisceral, liver-intestinal, or isolated intestinal transplants. All recipients were given anti-thymocyte globulin induction, and tacrolimus and steroids were then administered for 2 to 4 years. Overall study findings and caveats: Allograft graft-versus-host to host-versus-graft clonal ratios ran high in patients with graft-donor T cell macrochimerism. Present in recipient marrow, GvH clones included some that appeared first in ileum or blood.

The CDR3 contains 14 residues. With 1 base removed from V and 6 bases from J, the gap between germline ends came to 8 bases. Looked up from germline, CDR1 is SGHRS and CDR2 is YFSETQ. Generated by immunoSEQ multiplex PCR, the TCRdb table keeps only in-frame clones and is missing some. The sample shows over 8,500 clones, roughly 96% of them seen only once. Comment on this clone: Its antigen is currently unknown.

This TCR derives from a human patient who received an intestinal transplant, so some T cells may come from the graft donor. The sample here was bone marrow, taken around 500 days after intestinal transplantation. The chain has TRBV5-1 and TRBJ1-6; D gene ambiguous. The CDR3 here is CASSLPGANSPLHF. CDR3 nucleotides: TGCGCCAGCAGCTTGCCGGGAGCTAATTCACCCCTCCACTTT.